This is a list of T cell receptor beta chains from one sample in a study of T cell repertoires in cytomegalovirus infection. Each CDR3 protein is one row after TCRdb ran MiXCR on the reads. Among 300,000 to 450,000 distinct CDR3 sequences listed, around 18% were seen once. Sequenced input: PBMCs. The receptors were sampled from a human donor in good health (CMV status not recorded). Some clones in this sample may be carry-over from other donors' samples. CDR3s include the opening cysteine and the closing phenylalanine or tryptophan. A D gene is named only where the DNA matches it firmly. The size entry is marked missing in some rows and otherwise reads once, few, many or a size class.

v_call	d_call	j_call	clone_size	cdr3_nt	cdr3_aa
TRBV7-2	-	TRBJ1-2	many	TGTGCCAGCAGCTTTAGGGATGGACTGGGCTACACCTTC	CASSFRDGLGYTF
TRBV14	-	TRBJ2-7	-	TGTGCCAGCTCCCCTGGTGCCCCGCCGAGGGAGCAGTACTTC	CASSPGAPPREQYF
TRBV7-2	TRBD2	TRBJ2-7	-	TGTGCCAGCAGCTTTGAGGGAGGGCCCTACGAGCAGTACTTC	CASSFEGGPYEQYF
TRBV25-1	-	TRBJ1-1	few	TGTGCCAGCAGTGTAGCGGCAGCGAACACTGAAGCTTTCTTT	CASSVAAANTEAFF
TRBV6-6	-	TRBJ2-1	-	TGTGCCAGCAGTCCCTCTACGCTCTACTACAATGAGCAGTTCTTC	CASSPSTLYYNEQFF
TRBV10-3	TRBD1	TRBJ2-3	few	TGTGCCATCAGTGAAAAGACAGGGGGGGCAGATACGCAGTATTTT	CAISEKTGGADTQYF
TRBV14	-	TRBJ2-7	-	TGTGCCAGCAGCCAAAGGGGTTTCGGCGAGCAGTACTTC	CASSQRGFGEQYF
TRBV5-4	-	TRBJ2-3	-	TGTGCCAGCAGTATGGACAGCACAGATACGCAGTATTTT	CASSMDSTDTQYF
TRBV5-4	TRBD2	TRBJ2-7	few	TGTGCCAGCAGCGAACTGTCGGGACTAGGGGACTACGAGCAGTACTTC	CASSELSGLGDYEQYF
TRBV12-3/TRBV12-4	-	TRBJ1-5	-	TGTGCCAGCAGTTTAAGGTCCCTCAATCAGCCCCAGCATTTT	CASSLRSLNQPQHF
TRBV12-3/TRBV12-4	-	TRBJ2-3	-	TGTGCCAGCCGCTTCGGGACACTCGCAGATACGCAGTATTTT	CASRFGTLADTQYF
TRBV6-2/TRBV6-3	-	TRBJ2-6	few	TGTGCCAGCAGTACACGACAGGATTCTGGGGCCAACGTCCTGACTTTC	CASSTRQDSGANVLTF
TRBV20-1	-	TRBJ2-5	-	TGCAGTGCACGAACCAACCAGGGGGGGGAGACCCAGTACTTC	CSARTNQGGETQYF
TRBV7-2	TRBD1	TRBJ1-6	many	TGTGCCAGCAGTTCTCGGGACAGTGTATCACCCCTCCACTTT	CASSSRDSVSPLHF
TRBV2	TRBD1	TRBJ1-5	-	TGTGCCAGCAGTGAAGAAACAGGGGCCCCCCAGCATTTT	CASSEETGAPQHF
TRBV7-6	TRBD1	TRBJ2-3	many	TGTGCCAGCAGCTTAGCCGCAGGGGGCGTTGGTGGAGATACGCAGTATTTT	CASSLAAGGVGGDTQYF
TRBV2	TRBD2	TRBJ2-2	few	TGTGCCAGCAGTGGCGGGAGGTCCGGGGAGCTGTTTTTT	CASSGGRSGELFF
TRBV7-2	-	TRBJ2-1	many	TGTGCCAGCAGACCGCCTAGGGGGTGGGGTTTCAATGAGCAGTTCTTC	CASRPPRGWGFNEQFF
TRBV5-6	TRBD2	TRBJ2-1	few	TGTGCCAGCAGCACCGGACTAGCGGGAGGGCCTTATCAAGAGCAGTTCTTC	CASSTGLAGGPYQEQFF
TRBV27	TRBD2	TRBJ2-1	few	TGTGCCAGCAGTAGGGGACTAGCGGGGGGTTCCTCCTACAATGAGCAGTTCTTC	CASSRGLAGGSSYNEQFF
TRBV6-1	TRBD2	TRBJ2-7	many	TGTGCCAGCAGTGAGCCTGGACTAGCGGGGGCCTACGAGCAGTACTTC	CASSEPGLAGAYEQYF
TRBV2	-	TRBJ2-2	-	TGTGCCAGCAGCCCACGGAGTTCCACCGGGGAGCTGTTTTTT	CASSPRSSTGELFF
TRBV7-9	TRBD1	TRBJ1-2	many	TGTGCCAGCAGCTTGACAGGGGCCTCTATTGATGGCTACACCTTC	CASSLTGASIDGYTF
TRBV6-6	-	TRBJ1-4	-	TGTGCCAGCAGTTATCGGAAGAATGAAAAACTGTTTTTT	CASSYRKNEKLFF
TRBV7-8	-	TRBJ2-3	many	TGTGCCAGCAGCTTGGGCCCGTCTGGGACAGATACGCAGTATTTT	CASSLGPSGTDTQYF